Below are 7 T cell receptor beta chains sequenced from a single sample in a study of cytomegalovirus exposure and HLA in healthy donors. Primers for the PCR totalled 60 Vbeta and 13 Jbeta. The protocol was immunoSEQ multiplex PCR, while the TCRdb copy is restricted to in-frame clones and leaves out a portion. The sample has some 120,000 clones, over 60% seen once. Specimen: PBMCs. Every receptor here comes from a man under 40 in good health and CMV-seronegative.

The CDR3 region is CASSQEGDSVRSQPQHF. In DNA form, the CDR3 reads TGCGCCAGCAGCCAAGAAGGGGACAGTGTCAGGAGTCAGCCCCAGCATTTT. The chain uses TRBV4-1 and TRBJ1-5, with TRBD1 identical over 7 bases. CDR3 length equals 17 residues. Germline CDR1 and CDR2: MGHRA and YSYEKL. The trim removed 0 bases at V and 6 bases at J, leaving 11 bases unmatched.

This clone appeared once. This chain uses TRBV6-1 with TRBJ1-5; 8 positions match TRBD1. Trimming took 6 bases from V and 2 from J; bases not matched to a gene: 0. The V gene's germline CDR1 is MNHNS and CDR2 SASEGT. CDR3 length: 13 amino acids. The CDR3 loop reads CASRTGGNQPQHF. DNA of the CDR3: TGTGCCAGCAGGACAGGGGGCAATCAGCCCCAGCATTTT.

The J gene is TRBJ2-1, the V gene TRBV6-1, with 9 positions matching TRBD1. CDR1 MNHNS and CDR2 SASEGT come from the germline V gene. CDR3 length: 15 residues. Trimming took 4 bases from V and 7 from J; bases not matched to a gene: 8. CDR3 coding DNA: TGTGCCAGCAGTGCGGGACAGGGAGGGTGGAATGAGCAGTTCTTC. It specifies CASSAGQGGWNEQFF.

This clone has just a few counts. The chain employs TRBV10-2 and TRBJ1-5, with 7 bases matching TRBD1. The CDR3 totals 14 residues. The J segment lost 3 bases and the V segment lost 6 bases, leaving 5 bases of the junction unmatched. Per the germline V gene, CDR1 is WSHSY and CDR2 is SAAADI. The CDR3 sequence: CASRGTAYNQPQHF. The DNA for the CDR3 is TGCGCCAGCAGGGGGACAGCCTACAATCAGCCCCAGCATTTT.

J is TRBJ1-1 and V is TRBV7-6, with TRBD1 matching 8 bases. Trimming cost V 5 bases and J 2 bases; bases outside gene matches: 7. Germline CDR1 and CDR2: SGHVS and FNYEAQ. This CDR3 spans 15 amino acids. In DNA, the CDR3 is TGTGCCAGCAGCCCCCCAGGGGGCGCCAACACTGAAGCTTTCTTT. It is translated as CASSPPGGANTEAFF.

The V and J genes are TRBV9 and TRBJ1-2; D is unresolved. V lost 0 bases to trimming and J lost 3 bases, with 12 bases between them. Germline lookup yields CDR1 SGDLS and CDR2 YYNGEE. The CDR3 has 15 amino acids. The CDR3 reads CASSVGNNGDYGYTF. As DNA, the CDR3 is TGTGCCAGCAGCGTAGGGAACAACGGGGACTATGGCTACACCTTC.

Comment on this clone: Other DNA sequences in this sample translate to the same CDR3. DNA of the CDR3: TGTGCCAGCAGCTTGGGACAGAACACTGAAGCTTTCTTT. Protein: CASSLGQNTEAFF. The V gene is TRBV6-5, the J gene TRBJ1-1; D is perhaps TRBD1 (6 bases). Looked up from germline, CDR1 is MNHEY and CDR2 is SVGAGI. CDR3 length: 13 residues. V was cut by 6 bases and J by 1 base, with 9 bases left in between.